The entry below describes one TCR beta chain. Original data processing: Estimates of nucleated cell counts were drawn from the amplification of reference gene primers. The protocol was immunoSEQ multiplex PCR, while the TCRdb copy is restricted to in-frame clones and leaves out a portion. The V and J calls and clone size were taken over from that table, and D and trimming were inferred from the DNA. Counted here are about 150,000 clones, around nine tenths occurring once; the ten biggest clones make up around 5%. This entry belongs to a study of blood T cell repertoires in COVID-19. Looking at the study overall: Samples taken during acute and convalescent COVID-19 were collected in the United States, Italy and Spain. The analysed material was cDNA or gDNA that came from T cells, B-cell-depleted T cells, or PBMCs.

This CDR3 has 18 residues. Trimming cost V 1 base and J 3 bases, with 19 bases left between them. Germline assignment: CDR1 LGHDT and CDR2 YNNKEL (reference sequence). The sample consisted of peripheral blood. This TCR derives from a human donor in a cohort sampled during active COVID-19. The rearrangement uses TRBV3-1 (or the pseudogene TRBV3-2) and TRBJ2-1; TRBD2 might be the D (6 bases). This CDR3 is CASSQGLFGAGGYNEQFF. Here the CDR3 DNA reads TGTGCCAGCAGCCAAGGTCTTTTTGGAGCCGGGGGCTACAATGAGCAGTTCTTC.